This TCR beta chain was found in a study of T-cell memory formation after mild COVID-19 (dated by TCRdb to the early 2020s). Background for the entire study: TCR sequence clusters from the two donors were largely donor specific. Longitudinal TCRalpha and TCRbeta repertoire sequencing tracked T-cell clones expanding and contracting after mild COVID-19 in a couple of donors. The cohort comprised two young, previously healthy adult volunteers, one female and one male. Results and caveats for the whole study, not just this receptor: The second-wave clones that peaked on day 37 were not confirmed to be SARS-CoV-2 specific. Clones contracting from day 15 to 85 had balanced CD4/CD8 phenotypes, while a second wave expanding from day 15 to 37 was biased towards CD4+. Contracting CD4+ clones appeared mostly in the CM and EM memory subsets, whereas CD8+ clones were enriched in EMRA. Some responding clones were detected in pre-infection memory, which suggested that pre-existing cross-reactive memory T cells had joined the SARS-CoV-2 response. The study included only a couple of mild cases, and larger cohorts that include severe cases with pre-infection samples were judged to be necessary.

The instrument was an Illumina NovaSeq 6000. Using 5'RACE with constant-segment primers, TCRalpha and TCRbeta cDNA libraries were constructed, with sample barcodes and unique molecular identifiers added in the process. RNA was extracted from every sample with Trizol reagent. The libraries were amplified in two PCR steps, and the second step added a second sample barcode and Illumina TruSeq adapters. Sequencing of libraries was performed on an Illumina NovaSeq with 2 x 150 bp paired-end reads. On the authors' methods: The reads were demultiplexed and collapsed into UMI-guided consensus sequences using migec v1.2.7. Using mixcr v2.1.11, the UMI consensuses were aligned to TRA and TRB V and J templates and assembled into clonotypes. Clonotypes were classified as expanded or contracted when called significant by both edgeR and NoisET, with noise models trained on biological replicates. For edgeR calls, a false discovery rate-adjusted p below 0.01 and a log2 fold-change threshold of 1 were applied. As an exploratory analysis of dynamics, PCA with hierarchical clustering was applied to max-normalized trajectories of the 1000 most abundant clonotypes. Separately sequenced CD4+ and CD8+ repertoires were used to assign a CD4 or CD8 phenotype to each responding clone. TCRdb reran the public reads through fastp at Q25 and MiXCR, keeping productive beta chains. Each CDR3 protein gets just one entry, which takes the most common genes and DNA from the rows behind it. TCRdb's processing, not the authors' own work, is the source of the V and J calls. For this sample there are 400,000 to 500,000 distinct CDR3 sequences; approximately 24% appear just once. The biggest ten clones account for around 9% of the sample.

PBMCs were isolated by Ficoll-Paque density gradient centrifugation. V lost 1 base and J lost 2 bases, and the count of bases not matched to a germline gene is 2. The CDR3 has 15 amino acids, counting the end cysteine and phenylalanine. The read is trimmed to its CDR3 DNA, 45 bases read in frame from base 1. According to the germline V gene, CDR1 reads SGHTA and CDR2 reads FQGNSA. This clonotype was counted many times. Its antigen target is currently unknown. Base qualities are missing; no much larger clone stands one base away. The source is an adult woman who had mild COVID-19 (a few samples of this study predate the infection). The sample titles of this study are shuffled in the database, so cell type and time point are left out; the donor was told from shared clones. The sequence links TRBV7-2 to TRBJ2-1, with 7 bases in between that match TRBD2. Sequenced: PBMCs or a T cell subset sorted from them (not recorded which). The DNA reads TGTGCCAGCAGCTTAGGGGGGACTACCTACAATGAGCAGTTCTTC. Translation gives CASSLGGTTYNEQFF.